The next 27 T cell receptor beta chains were all read from a single sample in a study of cytomegalovirus exposure and HLA in healthy donors. Profiling relied on immunoSEQ multiplex PCR, and the TCRdb table lists in-frame clones only, not all of them. This table holds roughly 230,000 clones, roughly 87% found once. Sequencing was performed on PBMCs. These receptors were taken from a woman between 25 and 40 years old in good health and CMV-seronegative.

The chain couples TRBV11-2 to TRBJ2-7; 11 nucleotides agree with TRBD1. CDR3 length: 15 residues. Germline values: CDR1 SGHAT, CDR2 FQNNGV. V was clipped by 4 bases and J by 4 bases; unmatched bases: 6. CDR3 amino acids: CASSYTGTGGYEQYF. In DNA form, the CDR3 reads TGTGCCAGCAGCTATACCGGGACAGGGGGTTACGAGCAGTACTTC.

This clone was detected once. The chain couples TRBV11-2 to TRBJ2-3; D is ambiguous. Trimming took 1 base from V and 2 from J, leaving 13 bases between them. CDR3 length equals 16 residues. Germline CDR1 reads SGHAT; CDR2 reads FQNNGV. The CDR3 DNA reads TGTGCCAGCAGCTTAGTCCCCATACTTTACACAGATACGCAGTATTTT. The encoded protein is CASSLVPILYTDTQYF.

The rearrangement joins TRBV28 to TRBJ1-1, with D unresolved. The germline V gene has CDR1 MDHEN and CDR2 SYDVKM. V was trimmed by 2 bases and J by 8 bases, leaving 12 bases between them. This CDR3 comprises 13 residues. CDR3 sequence: CASSLGVGQEAFF. CDR3 bases: TGTGCCAGCAGTTTAGGGGTAGGGCAGGAAGCTTTCTTT.

The genes are TRBV4-1 and TRBJ2-1; 7 bases fit TRBD1. Germline values: CDR1 MGHRA, CDR2 YSYEKL. After removal of 4 bases from V and 9 bases from J, the junction contained 15 bases not matched to a gene. The CDR3 length is 16 residues. The CDR3 DNA reads as TGCGCCAGCAGCCTTTCAGGGGGTGAAGCGCTCGGTGAGCAGTTCTTC. It is translated as CASSLSGGEALGEQFF.

This clone came up once. The genes are TRBV6-4 and TRBJ2-7, with a weak D call TRBD1 (5 bases). With 8 bases removed from V and 7 bases from J, the gap between germline ends came to 12 bases. This CDR3 comprises 11 residues. From germline, CDR1 is MRHNA and CDR2 SNTAGT. CDR3 bases: TGTGCCAGCTGCTCACACAGGGAGCAGTACTTC. Protein: CASCSHREQYF.

This sequence joins TRBV6-1 and TRBJ2-5; 9 bases are shared with TRBD2. The CDR3 loop spans 15 amino acids. Losses at the gene ends were 5 bases for V and 5 bases for J; bases not matched to a gene: 9. The germline V gene has CDR1 MNHNS and CDR2 SASEGT. This CDR3 is CASSTRRGGGETQYF. For the CDR3, the DNA is TGTGCCAGCAGTACAAGGCGGGGGGGCGGGGAGACCCAGTACTTC.

The J gene is TRBJ1-4, the V gene TRBV7-2, with 7 bases identical to TRBD1. V gave up 5 bases and J gave up 8 bases; unmatched junction bases: 2. CDR1 and CDR2 from the germline V gene are SGHTA and FQGNSA. The CDR3 is made up of 12 amino acids. CDR3 sequence (DNA): TGTGCCAGCAGCGCGGACAGGGAAAAACTGTTTTTT. It specifies CASSADREKLFF.

The chain joins TRBV7-9 to TRBJ2-7, with D perhaps matching TRBD2 (5 bases). This CDR3 region has 15 residues. V was clipped by 5 bases and J by 2 bases, with 16 bases between them. CDR1 and CDR2 (germline): SEHNR, FQNEAQ (reference sequence). CDR3 protein: CASSNLGGGTYEQYF. CDR3 nucleotide sequence: TGTGCCAGCAGCAACCTGGGCGGAGGTACCTACGAGCAGTACTTC.

The chain recombines TRBV5-4 with TRBJ2-7, with D maybe TRBD1 (5 bases). Germline CDR1 and CDR2: SGHNT and YYREEE (reference sequence). Trimming cost V 3 bases and J 3 bases, with 10 bases left between them. This CDR3 has 13 amino acids. CDR3: CASSSDTYYEQYF. As DNA, the CDR3 is TGTGCCAGCAGCTCGGACACATACTACGAGCAGTACTTC. Based on the CDR3 plus reference TRBV5-4 and TRBJ2-7, the full variable domain is ETGVTQSPTHLIKTRGQQVTLRCSSQSGHNTVSWYQQALGQGPQFIFQYYREEENGRGNFPPRFSGLQFPNYSSELNVNALELDDSALYLCASSSDTYYEQYFGPGTRLTVT.

The chain recombines TRBV28 with TRBJ2-7, with unresolved D. The V end lost 5 bases, the J end lost 0 bases, and 11 bases lay between the germline ends. Germline V lookup: CDR1 MDHEN, CDR2 SYDVKM. This CDR3 is 14 amino acids long. The CDR3 DNA follows: TGTGCCAGCAGTCCAGGACGGCTCTCCTACGAGCAGTACTTC. This codes for CASSPGRLSYEQYF.

The chain joins TRBV4-3 to TRBJ2-3, with 11 bases aligning to TRBD2. CDR1 is LGHNA and CDR2 is YSLEER in the germline V gene. This CDR3 is 17 amino acids long. V was clipped by 4 bases and J by 6 bases; unmatched bases: 12. The CDR3 region has the DNA TGCGCCAGCAGCCCCCGTCCTCCGCCTAGCGGGAGGGATACGCAGTATTTT. Encoded protein: CASSPRPPPSGRDTQYF.

The V gene is TRBV7-8, the J gene TRBJ1-1; D is possibly TRBD1 (6 bases). CDR3 size: 13 residues. The germline V gene has CDR1 SGHVS and CDR2 FQNEAQ. V was shortened by 6 bases and J by 3 bases, with 11 bases between the two germline ends. Here the CDR3 reads CASSNRVDTEAFF. For the CDR3, the DNA is TGTGCCAGCAGTAACAGGGTGGACACTGAAGCTTTCTTT.

Only one count was recorded for this clone. This chain links TRBV19 with TRBJ1-3; 7 bases are shared with TRBD1. Per the germline V gene, CDR1 is LNHDA and CDR2 is SQIVND (reference sequence). The CDR3 has 14 residues. V gave up 6 bases and J gave up 4 bases; unmatched junction bases: 6. The chain's CDR3 is CASRISGQGNTIYF. The CDR3 DNA is TGTGCCAGTAGGATATCGGGACAGGGAAACACCATATATTTT.

The sample holds one count of this clone. The gene calls are TRBV27 and TRBJ2-1, with D maybe TRBD1 (5 bases). The CDR3 covers 14 residues. Germline loops: CDR1 MNHEY, CDR2 SMNVEV (reference sequence). Trimming shortened V by 3 bases and J by 7 bases, and 13 bases separated the two germline ends. The CDR3 DNA reads as TGTGCCAGCAGTTTCCGACAGTCCCTAAATGAGCAGTTCTTC. It translates to CASSFRQSLNEQFF.

The chain combines TRBV6-6 with TRBJ1-1; D not resolved. The CDR3 is 14 residues long. Trimming stripped 0 bases from V and 0 bases from J, with 5 bases between. The germline V gene encodes CDR1 MNHNY and CDR2 SVGAGI (reference sequence). As DNA, the CDR3 is TGTGCCAGCAGTTACTCGGGCATGAACACTGAAGCTTTCTTT. It codes for CASSYSGMNTEAFF.

The chain employs TRBV4-2 and TRBJ2-7; 8 nucleotides agree with TRBD2. The CDR3 is 17 residues long. Germline CDR1 and CDR2: LGHNA and YNFKEQ. Trimming took 0 bases from V and 4 from J; bases not matched to a gene: 11. The CDR3 loop reads CASSQERPSGSSYEQYF. The DNA for the CDR3 is TGTGCCAGCAGCCAAGAGAGGCCCAGCGGGAGCTCGTACGAGCAGTACTTC.

This sequence joins TRBV10-3 and TRBJ2-7, with 11 positions matching TRBD1. The CDR3 extends over 16 amino acids. Trimming removed 6 bases from V and 3 bases from J; junction bases left unmatched: 10. Per germline, CDR1 ENHRY and CDR2 SYGVKD. CDR3 in DNA: TGTGCCATCAGGCAAGGACAGGGGGCCCGGGGCTACGAGCAGTACTTC. It translates to CAIRQGQGARGYEQYF.

The chain combines TRBV9 with TRBJ2-1; TRBD1 matches at 7 bases. The CDR3 runs 16 residues. The V segment lost 0 bases and the J segment 5 bases; nucleotides outside the gene matches: 8. The germline CDR1 and CDR2 sequences are SGDLS and YYNGEE. CDR3: CASSVGGQQEDNEQFF. Here the CDR3 DNA reads TGTGCCAGCAGCGTAGGGGGACAGCAAGAAGACAATGAGCAGTTCTTC.

The rearrangement links TRBV29-1 to TRBJ2-7; 8 bases are shared with TRBD2. The CDR3 runs to 13 residues. V lost 6 bases and J lost 7; bases outside the gene matches: 11. Per the germline V gene, CDR1 is SQVTM and CDR2 is ANQGSEA. The CDR3: CSVVAGRGGEQYF. CDR3 DNA: TGCAGCGTCGTAGCGGGGAGAGGAGGGGAGCAGTACTTC.

V usage is TRBV12-5 and J usage is TRBJ2-7; D remains unclear. Germline V gives CDR1 LGHNT, CDR2 FRNRAP. The germline V and J ends were trimmed by 5 bases and 1 base, with 9 bases remaining between them. The CDR3 runs 13 residues. CDR3 sequence: CASGPDGSYEQYF. The DNA of the CDR3 is TGTGCTAGTGGTCCAGACGGTTCCTACGAGCAGTACTTC.

V is TRBV5-4 and J is TRBJ2-7, with TRBD1 identical over 7 bases. Germline CDR1 reads SGHNT; CDR2 reads YYREEE (reference sequence). CDR3 length: 11 amino acids. J lost 9 bases, V lost 4 bases, and 4 bases had no gene match. The CDR3 sequence is CASSLTGRQYF. The CDR3 DNA sequence: TGTGCCAGCAGCCTGACAGGGAGGCAGTACTTC.

The V and J genes are TRBV5-1 and TRBJ2-4, with a tentative D call TRBD2 (6 bases). Germline lookup yields CDR1 SGHRS and CDR2 YFSETQ. The CDR3 loop spans 14 amino acids. V was shortened by 6 bases and J by 11 bases, with 21 bases between the two germline ends. CDR3 DNA sequence: TGCGCCAGCACGGATGGAGGGGTGGGTCAAGTTCAGTACTTC. Translation: CASTDGGVGQVQYF.

The chain has TRBV5-4 and TRBJ2-2; TRBD2 is a possible D gene (6 bases). Germline loops: CDR1 SGHNT, CDR2 YYREEE (reference sequence). Trimming removed 1 base at V and 0 bases at J, with 7 bases between. The CDR3 has 15 residues. In DNA, the CDR3 is TGTGCCAGCAGCTTGACTAGCTCGAACACCGGGGAGCTGTTTTTT. This translates into CASSLTSSNTGELFF.

The J gene is TRBJ2-3, the V gene TRBV2; 7 bases map to TRBD2. This CDR3 region has 17 residues. Trimming took 4 bases from V and 4 from J; bases not matched to a gene: 14. From germline, CDR1 is SNHLY and CDR2 FYNNEI. CDR3 protein: CASSGALREGPSDTQYF. The CDR3 nucleotides read TGTGCCAGCAGTGGGGCGTTGAGGGAGGGCCCCTCAGATACGCAGTATTTT.

V gene TRBV6-5 combines with J gene TRBJ1-1; TRBD1 matches 9 bases. This CDR3 region has 15 residues. Losses at the gene ends were 9 bases for V and 0 bases for J; bases not matched to a gene: 8. In germline, CDR1 is MNHEY, CDR2 SVGAGI. CDR3 region: CASRVDRGMNTEAFF. The CDR3 DNA follows: TGTGCCAGTAGGGTCGACAGGGGGATGAACACTGAAGCTTTCTTT.

V and J are TRBV7-3 and TRBJ2-1; 9 bases fit TRBD2. Unmatched junction bases numbered 7, after V lost 5 bases and J lost 2 bases. The CDR3 length is 16 residues. Germline V gives CDR1 SGHTA, CDR2 FQGTGA. The CDR3 sequence: CASSPRTSATYNEQFF. CDR3 nucleotide sequence: TGTGCCAGCAGCCCCCGGACTAGCGCCACCTACAATGAGCAGTTCTTC.

This chain links TRBV15 with TRBJ1-2, with D possibly being TRBD1 (5 bases). Deletions cut 5 bases from V and 7 bases from J, with 17 bases between. This CDR3 has 14 amino acids. Per the germline V gene, CDR1 is LNHNV and CDR2 is YYDKDF (reference sequence). The CDR3 here is CATSARFGGPGYTF. The CDR3 DNA reads as TGTGCCACCAGCGCCCGATTCGGGGGACCTGGCTACACCTTC.